A selection of T cell receptor beta chains follows, all from one sample in a study of cytotoxic CD8 clonotypes in ibrutinib-treated CLL. Generated by immunoSEQ multiplex PCR, the TCRdb table keeps only in-frame clones and is missing some. The repertoire holds roughly 150,000 clones, under 90% seen once, with 3.5% to 5.5% in the top ten. The material sequenced was PBMCs, taken after 24 months of ibrutinib treatment. These receptors originate from a human donor with chronic lymphocytic leukemia. Both conserved end residues are part of each CDR3. A D gene is named only where the DNA matches it firmly. Size is omitted from some rows. Given values are once, few, many or a class for expanded clones.

j_call v_call clone_size d_call cdr3_aa cdr3_nt
TRBJ2-1 TRBV5-1 NA TRBD2 CASCSTSGGSYNEQFF TGCGCCAGCTGCTCGACTAGCGGGGGATCGTACAATGAGCAGTTCTTC
TRBJ2-7 TRBV28 NA TRBD2 CASSLSGPPYEQYF TGTGCCAGCAGCCTTAGCGGGCCCCCCTACGAGCAGTACTTC
TRBJ2-7 TRBV28 NA TRBD2 CASSLGLASSEQYF TGTGCCAGCAGTTTGGGACTAGCTTCTTCCGAGCAGTACTTC
TRBJ2-7 TRBV29-1 NA NA CSVRGDSLNYEQYF TGCAGCGTGAGGGGGGACAGCCTGAACTACGAGCAGTACTTC
TRBJ2-1 TRBV28 NA NA CASKEGGKGPEQFF TGTGCCAGCAAGGAAGGGGGGAAGGGGCCTGAGCAGTTCTTC
TRBJ2-3 TRBV5-1 NA NA CASIRGDLKFTDTQYF TGCGCCAGCATTAGAGGAGATTTAAAGTTCACAGATACGCAGTATTTT
TRBJ2-4 TRBV18 NA NA CASSPRGDLSAKNIQYF TGTGCCAGCTCACCCCGAGGGGACCTTTCAGCCAAAAACATTCAGTACTTC
TRBJ1-2 TRBV2 few NA CASRREGAGYTF TGTGCCAGCAGGAGGGAGGGAGCTGGCTACACCTTC
TRBJ1-1 TRBV20-1 NA NA CSARERREAFF TGCAGTGCTAGAGAACGCAGGGAAGCTTTCTTT
TRBJ1-1 TRBV28 many NA CASSLAGGGTEAFF TGTGCCAGCAGTTTAGCTGGGGGAGGGACTGAAGCTTTCTTT
TRBJ2-1 TRBV4-3 NA TRBD2 CASSRASGLPDEQFF TGCGCCAGCAGCCGAGCTAGCGGACTACCGGATGAGCAGTTCTTC
TRBJ2-1 TRBV7-9 NA NA CASSFGQYNEQFF TGTGCCAGCAGCTTCGGGCAATACAATGAGCAGTTCTTC
TRBJ2-3 TRBV30 NA TRBD2 CAWGRTSGPDTQYF TGTGCCTGGGGCCGGACTAGCGGGCCAGATACGCAGTATTTT
TRBJ1-1 TRBV27 NA NA CASISQNTEAFF TGTGCCAGCATTTCCCAGAACACTGAAGCTTTCTTT
TRBJ2-3 TRBV4-3 NA NA CASSQDMRPVRSDTQYF TGCGCCAGCAGCCAAGATATGAGGCCCGTTAGGTCAGATACGCAGTATTTT
TRBJ2-1 TRBV11-2 NA TRBD1 CASSNRGTDEQFF TGTGCCAGCAGCAACAGGGGAACGGATGAGCAGTTCTTC
TRBJ1-5 TRBV6-6 once TRBD1 CASCSGGDQPQHF TGTGCCAGTTGCTCAGGGGGCGATCAGCCCCAGCATTTT
TRBJ1-5 TRBV2 NA TRBD1 CASRGQPNQPQHF TGTGCCAGCAGGGGACAGCCTAATCAGCCCCAGCATTTT
TRBJ2-7 TRBV5-4 NA NA CASSSEPSWGHEQYF TGTGCCAGCAGCTCCGAGCCCAGCTGGGGCCACGAGCAGTACTTC
TRBJ2-5 TRBV18 NA TRBD2 CASSPQRERRETQYF TGTGCCAGCTCACCGCAGCGGGAGAGGAGAGAGACCCAGTACTTC
TRBJ1-2 TRBV4-3 NA NA CASSQDTRPGVYGYTF TGCGCCAGCAGCCAAGATACGAGACCCGGGGTCTATGGCTACACCTTC
TRBJ1-5 TRBV28 NA NA CASSPSSNQPQHF TGTGCCAGCAGCCCAAGTAGCAATCAGCCCCAGCATTTT
TRBJ2-3 TRBV7-2 NA NA CASSLRMSTDTQYF TGTGCCAGCAGCTTAAGGATGTCCACAGATACGCAGTATTTT
TRBJ2-7 TRBV7-2 NA TRBD1 CASSLSRDRVHEQYF TGTGCCAGCAGCTTGTCACGGGACAGGGTCCACGAGCAGTACTTC
TRBJ2-1 TRBV27 NA NA CASSFWGSNEQFF TGTGCCAGCAGTTTTTGGGGGAGTAATGAGCAGTTCTTC
TRBJ2-1 TRBV7-9 few NA CASSFSETGVLGQFF TGTGCCAGCAGCTTCTCCGAGACAGGAGTTTTGGGGCAGTTCTTC
TRBJ2-7 TRBV30 NA NA CAWSDLLSSYEQYF TGTGCCTGGAGTGACCTACTTAGCTCCTACGAGCAGTACTTC
TRBJ1-2 TRBV5-4 NA TRBD1 CASSHRTGQGYTF TGTGCCAGCAGCCACCGGACAGGGCAGGGCTACACCTTC
TRBJ1-4 TRBV5-4 NA NA CASSLGGQNEKLFF TGTGCCAGCAGCTTGGGGGGGCAGAATGAAAAACTGTTTTTT
TRBJ2-7 TRBV5-8 NA NA CASSTDRASYEQYF TGTGCCAGCAGCACCGACAGAGCGTCCTACGAGCAGTACTTC
TRBJ1-2 TRBV6-5 NA NA CASSYRLYDHGYTF TGTGCCAGCAGTTACCGACTTTACGACCATGGCTACACCTTC
TRBJ2-1 TRBV6-6 few NA CASSYSGPLNEQFF TGTGCCAGCAGTTACTCGGGACCGTTAAATGAGCAGTTCTTC
TRBJ1-5 TRBV5-6 NA TRBD1 CASSLWTGEVQPQHF TGTGCCAGCAGCTTATGGACAGGGGAGGTTCAGCCCCAGCATTTT
TRBJ2-3 TRBV11-3 NA TRBD1 CASSLVGTVTDTQYF TGTGCCAGCAGCTTGGTCGGGACAGTCACAGATACGCAGTATTTT
TRBJ2-5 TRBV5-1 NA NA CASSLVAGLQETQYF TGCGCCAGCAGCTTGGTGGCAGGTCTTCAAGAGACCCAGTACTTC
TRBJ2-3 TRBV25-1 NA NA CASSEIDFTDTQYF TGTGCCAGCAGTGAAATCGACTTCACAGATACGCAGTATTTT
TRBJ2-5 TRBV5-1 NA TRBD1 CASSPLTGVTGETQYF TGCGCCAGCAGTCCGTTGACAGGGGTCACGGGAGAGACCCAGTACTTC
TRBJ1-3 TRBV28 NA TRBD1 CATLRPGTGLSGNTIYF TGTGCCACCCTACGTCCCGGGACAGGGTTATCTGGAAACACCATATATTTT
TRBJ1-5 TRBV2 NA TRBD1 CASSQTGGSQPQHF TGTGCCAGCAGCCAGACAGGGGGGAGCCAGCCCCAGCATTTT
TRBJ2-3 TRBV7-3 NA NA CASSSPGTDTQYF TGTGCCAGCTCCTCCCCAGGCACAGATACGCAGTATTTT
TRBJ1-2 TRBV28 once NA CASRTTATRANYGYTF TGTGCCAGCAGAACCACGGCCACCCGAGCTAACTATGGCTACACCTTC
TRBJ2-1 TRBV5-1 NA TRBD2 CASSSTSGRSPEQFF TGCGCCAGCAGCTCCACTAGCGGGAGAAGCCCTGAGCAGTTCTTC
TRBJ1-2 TRBV5-1 NA NA CASSSRGRADGYTF TGCGCCAGCAGCTCCAGGGGACGGGCAGATGGCTACACCTTC
TRBJ2-1 TRBV2 NA NA CASSGVGDLDNEQFF TGTGCCAGCAGTGGAGTTGGAGATTTGGACAATGAGCAGTTCTTC